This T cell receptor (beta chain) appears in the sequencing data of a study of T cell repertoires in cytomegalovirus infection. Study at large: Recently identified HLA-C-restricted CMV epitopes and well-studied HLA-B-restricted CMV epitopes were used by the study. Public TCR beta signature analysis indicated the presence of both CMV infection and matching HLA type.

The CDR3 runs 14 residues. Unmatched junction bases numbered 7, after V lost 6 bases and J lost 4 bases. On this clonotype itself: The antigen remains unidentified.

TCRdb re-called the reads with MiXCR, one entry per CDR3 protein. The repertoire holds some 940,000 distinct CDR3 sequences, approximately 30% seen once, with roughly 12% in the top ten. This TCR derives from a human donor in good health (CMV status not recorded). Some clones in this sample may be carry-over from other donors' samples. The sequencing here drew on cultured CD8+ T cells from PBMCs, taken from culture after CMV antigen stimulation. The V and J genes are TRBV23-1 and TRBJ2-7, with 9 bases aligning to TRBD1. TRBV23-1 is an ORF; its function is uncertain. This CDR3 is CASSYAGTGYEQYV. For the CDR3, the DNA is TGCGCCAGCAGCTACGCCGGGACAGGGTACGAGCAGTACGTC.